Each of the 31 T cell receptor beta chains below was sequenced from the same sample in a study of blood T cell repertoires in COVID-19. Measured with immunoSEQ multiplex PCR; TCRdb has only the in-frame clones, and not every one. The sample includes roughly 70,000 clones, 75% to 95% of them seen just once. Sequenced input: peripheral blood. These TCRs come from a human donor with active COVID-19. The donor label of this sample is uncertain.

The V call is TRBV28, the J call TRBJ1-5, with a possible D match to TRBD1 (5 bases). The V end lost 4 bases, the J end lost 4 bases, and 14 bases lay between the germline ends. The CDR3 is made up of 15 amino acids. Germline V gene data show CDR1 as MDHEN and CDR2 as SYDVKM. Written as DNA, the CDR3 is TGTGCCAGCAGTTACCGGGACTTCCCAAATCAGCCCCAGCATTTT. It encodes CASSYRDFPNQPQHF. Full variable domain (outside the CDR3, taken from reference TRBV28 and TRBJ1-5): DVKVTQSSRYLVKRTGEKVFLECVQDMDHENMFWYRQDPGLGLRLIYFSYDVKMKEKGDIPEGYSVSREKKERFSLILESASTNQTSMYLCASSYRDFPNQPQHFGDGTRLSIL.

The chain recombines TRBV4-3 with TRBJ2-1, with 7 positions matching TRBD2. Trimming at V came to 2 bases and at J to 6 bases, leaving 22 bases not matched to a gene. The CDR3 spans 20 residues. Per germline, CDR1 LGHNA and CDR2 YSLEER. CDR3 in DNA: TGCGCCAGCAGCCAACAAGCCCCAGGTCTAGCGGCTATGTCGGGCAATGAGCAGTTCTTC. Residues: CASSQQAPGLAAMSGNEQFF.

The chain recombines TRBV5-1 with TRBJ2-1; TRBD1 matches 7 bases. The J segment lost 3 bases and the V segment lost 3 bases, leaving 6 bases of the junction unmatched. This CDR3 spans 15 amino acids. Germline V CDR1 and CDR2: SGHRS, YFSETQ. In nucleotides, the CDR3 is TGCGCCAGCAGCTCACGGACAGGAAACTACAATGAGCAGTTCTTC. It yields the protein CASSSRTGNYNEQFF. Supplemented by reference TRBV5-1 and TRBJ2-1, the full variable domain reads KAGVTQTPRYLIKTRGQQVTLSCSPISGHRSVSWYQQTPGQGLQFLFEYFSETQRNKGNFPGRFSGRQFSNSRSEMNVSTLELGDSALYLCASSSRTGNYNEQFFGPGTRLTVL.

The chain has TRBV12-5 and TRBJ1-4; 8 bases fit TRBD1. The CDR3 spans 15 residues. J gave up 6 bases and V 6 bases, and 9 bases lay outside the gene matches. The germline V gene has CDR1 LGHNT and CDR2 FRNRAP. CDR3 sequence (DNA): TGTGCTAGTGGGCCAGACAGGGGCGCAGATGAAAAACTGTTTTTT. Translated, it gives CASGPDRGADEKLFF.

The chain recombines TRBV28 with TRBJ2-7; TRBD1 aligns across 8 bases. V lost 2 bases and J lost 5; bases outside the gene matches: 5. CDR1 MDHEN and CDR2 SYDVKM come from the germline V gene. This CDR3 contains 14 residues. CDR3: CASSLIQGAHEQYF. The DNA for the CDR3 is TGTGCCAGCAGTTTAATCCAGGGGGCCCACGAGCAGTACTTC.

The CDR3 sequence is CAIREDPTVGSGANVLTF. As DNA, the CDR3 is TGTGCCATCAGAGAAGATCCCACGGTCGGGTCTGGGGCCAACGTCCTGACTTTC. V is TRBV10-3 and J is TRBJ2-6; D is uncertain. The length of the CDR3 is 18 residues. Trimming left V 6 bases short and J 1 base short, with 19 bases between. CDR1 is ENHRY, CDR2 SYGVKD, per germline.

The rearrangement uses TRBV19 and TRBJ1-5; the D gene is possibly TRBD1 (5 bases). Deletions cut 3 bases from V and 7 bases from J, with 13 bases between. The germline CDR1 and CDR2 sequences are LNHDA and SQIVND (reference sequence). This CDR3 comprises 14 residues. The CDR3 nucleotides read TGTGCCAGTAGTATCTGGGGGGTAGGACAGCCCCAGCATTTT. Translation: CASSIWGVGQPQHF.

The chain recombines TRBV5-6 with TRBJ2-1; D is perhaps TRBD1 (5 bases). V lost 0 bases and J lost 6, with 10 bases in between. CDR1 and CDR2 (germline): SGHDT, YYEEEE. The CDR3 spans 14 residues. The CDR3 region is CASSLEGSGNEQFF. The DNA of the CDR3 is TGTGCCAGCAGCTTGGAGGGGTCGGGCAATGAGCAGTTCTTC.

V usage is TRBV28 and J usage is TRBJ2-7; D call uncertain. The CDR3 length is 16 residues. V lost 3 bases, J lost 1 base, and 16 bases lay in between. Per the germline V gene, CDR1 is MDHEN and CDR2 is SYDVKM. CDR3 DNA sequence: TGTGCCAGCAGTTTTTCCGACACTTCCCTATCCTACGAGCAGTACTTC. Translated: CASSFSDTSLSYEQYF.

The chain recombines TRBV28 with TRBJ2-5, with TRBD2 identical over 14 bases. The germline gives CDR1 MDHEN, CDR2 SYDVKM. The V gene end was trimmed by 7 bases and the J gene end by 5 bases; junction bases not matched to a gene: 6. CDR3 length: 15 residues. DNA for the CDR3: TGTGCCAGCAACCCGGGACTAGCGGGAGTTGAGACCCAGTACTTC. This translates into CASNPGLAGVETQYF.

This chain links TRBV29-1 with TRBJ2-3, with D tentatively TRBD2 (5 bases). CDR1 is SQVTM, CDR2 ANQGSEA, per germline. The CDR3 sequence is 16 residues long. Trimming removed 4 bases at V and 0 bases at J, with 17 bases between. This CDR3 is CSVAGVGGFSTDTQYF. The CDR3 DNA reads TGCAGCGTTGCCGGGGTTGGCGGATTCAGCACAGATACGCAGTATTTT.

A word on this clone: Other DNA sequences from this sample encode an identical CDR3 as well. The chain carries TRBV12-3 or TRBV12-4 and TRBJ1-1, with a weak D call TRBD1 (5 bases). Trimming took off 3 bases at V and 1 base at J, with 6 bases between the two ends. CDR3 size: 13 residues. The CDR3 DNA reads as TGTGCCAGCAGTTTCGACAGGAACACTGAAGCTTTCTTT. Its protein product is CASSFDRNTEAFF.

This clone has only one observation. The chain joins TRBV28 to TRBJ2-7; D gene ambiguous. The germline gives CDR1 MDHEN, CDR2 SYDVKM. The germline V and J ends were trimmed by 5 bases and 2 bases, with 13 bases remaining between them. The CDR3 has 14 residues. The CDR3 DNA reads TGTGCCAGCAGTATCGATTGGAGAACCTACGAGCAGTACTTC. This gives the protein CASSIDWRTYEQYF.

Only one count was recorded for this clone. The chain has TRBV6-4 and TRBJ1-5; weak D call: TRBD1 (6 bases). This CDR3 region has 15 residues. V lost 5 bases and J lost 0, with 11 bases in between. CDR1 is MRHNA and CDR2 is SNTAGT in the germline V gene. The CDR3 region has the DNA TGTGCCAGCAGTCCACAGGGTTTTAGCAATCAGCCCCAGCATTTT. Translated, it gives CASSPQGFSNQPQHF.

This clone was seen once. J is TRBJ1-1 and V is TRBV18; D may be TRBD1 (5 bases). CDR1 is KGHSH, CDR2 LQKENI, per germline. The length of the CDR3 is 14 residues. V gave up 3 bases and J gave up 3 bases, with 11 bases separating them. The CDR3 DNA reads as TGTGCCAGCTCACCTACGACAGTCTACACTGAAGCTTTCTTT. As protein: CASSPTTVYTEAFF. Full variable domain (missing parts from reference TRBV18 and TRBJ1-1): NAGVMQNPRHLVRRRGQEARLRCSPMKGHSHVYWYRQLPEEGLKFMVYLQKENIIDESGMPKERFSAEFPKEGPSILRIQQVVRGDSAAYFCASSPTTVYTEAFFGQGTRLTVV.

This rearrangement joins TRBV23-1 to TRBJ2-7, with a tentative D call TRBD1 (6 bases). TRBV23-1 is an ORF for which the function is uncertain. The CDR3 is made up of 13 amino acids. V shed 6 bases and J shed 0 bases, with 9 bases lying between them. The CDR3 region is CASRGQSSYEQYF. CDR3 in DNA: TGCGCCAGCAGAGGACAGAGCTCCTACGAGCAGTACTTC.

V usage is TRBV18 and J usage is TRBJ1-2, with a possible D match to TRBD1 (6 bases). In germline, CDR1 is KGHSH, CDR2 LQKENI. The CDR3 runs 14 residues. V was clipped by 0 bases and J by 4 bases, with 9 bases between them. The CDR3 DNA follows: TGTGCCAGCTCACCACCGGGACAAATCTATGGCTACACCTTC. Amino acids: CASSPPGQIYGYTF.

This clone has more than one count but fewer than ten. DNA of the CDR3: TGTGCCAGTGGAAACAGGGTCAATCAGCCCCAGCATTTT. As protein: CASGNRVNQPQHF. The V and J genes are TRBV19 and TRBJ1-5; D perhaps matches TRBD1 (6 bases). Germline V lookup: CDR1 LNHDA, CDR2 SQIVND (reference sequence). The V gene lost 8 bases and the J gene lost 3 bases, with 11 bases spanning the gap. This CDR3 has 13 residues.

V is TRBV10-3 and J is TRBJ2-3; TRBD1 agrees at 11 bases. Germline assignment: CDR1 ENHRY and CDR2 SYGVKD. The CDR3 extends over 16 amino acids. J was trimmed by 3 bases and V by 3 bases; bases with no gene match: 5. The CDR3 reads CAISDWTGGSTDTQYF. The CDR3 DNA reads TGTGCCATCAGTGACTGGACAGGGGGCTCGACAGATACGCAGTATTTT.

The CDR3 region is CASSDQGVQPQHF. The DNA of the CDR3 is TGTGCCAGCAGTGATCAGGGGGTTCAGCCCCAGCATTTT. This sequence joins TRBV25-1 and TRBJ1-5; TRBD1 matches 7 bases. CDR1 and CDR2 (germline): MGHDK, SYGVNS. Unmatched junction bases numbered 2, after V lost 3 bases and J lost 6 bases. The CDR3 contains 13 residues. The whole variable domain, filled in from reference TRBV25-1 and TRBJ1-5, reads EADIYQTPRYLVIGTGKKITLECSQTMGHDKMYWYQQDPGMELHLIHYSYGVNSTEKGDLSSESTVSRIRTEHFPLTLESARPSHTSQYLCASSDQGVQPQHFGDGTRLSIL.

The chain has TRBV6-6 and TRBJ1-2; D is undetermined. Germline V gene data show CDR1 as MNHNY and CDR2 as SVGAGI (reference sequence). The CDR3 has 14 amino acids. V shed 2 bases and J shed 5 bases, with 12 bases lying between them. Here the CDR3 DNA reads TGTGCCAGCAGTTACCCCGGGAACCAGTATGGCTACACCTTC. Amino acids: CASSYPGNQYGYTF.

This chain connects TRBV7-9 to TRBJ2-5; 9 nucleotides match TRBD2. The CDR3 consists of 15 residues. Germline V lookup: CDR1 SEHNR, CDR2 FQNEAQ (reference sequence). Losses at the gene ends were 7 bases for V and 5 bases for J; bases not matched to a gene: 11. CDR3 DNA sequence: TGTGCCAGCACCGAAAATAGCGGGAGTCGGGAGACCCAGTACTTC. This gives the protein CASTENSGSRETQYF.

The genes are TRBV24-1 and TRBJ2-1, with 10 bases that match TRBD2. J was trimmed by 3 bases and V by 1 base; bases with no gene match: 5. The CDR3 loop spans 17 amino acids. Per the germline V gene, CDR1 is KGHDR and CDR2 is SFDVKD. The CDR3 DNA is TGTGCCACCAGTGATTTCGCGTGGACTAGCGGCTACAATGAGCAGTTCTTC. The encoded protein is CATSDFAWTSGYNEQFF.

This sequence joins TRBV27 and TRBJ1-5; no clear D. The CDR3 spans 16 residues. From germline, CDR1 is MNHEY and CDR2 SMNVEV (reference sequence). With 0 bases removed from V and 4 bases from J, the gap between germline ends came to 13 bases. In DNA form, the CDR3 reads TGTGCCAGCAGTTTATCGATAACGGGCGGGAATCAGCCCCAGCATTTT. Its protein product is CASSLSITGGNQPQHF.

The chain has TRBV10-3 and TRBJ1-5; 9 nucleotides line up with TRBD1. Trimming at V came to 4 bases and at J to 3 bases, leaving 1 base not matched to a gene. The length of the CDR3 is 14 residues. Germline CDR1 and CDR2: ENHRY and SYGVKD. The CDR3 sequence: CAISGTGDNQPQHF. The CDR3 DNA follows: TGTGCCATCAGTGGGACAGGGGACAATCAGCCCCAGCATTTT.

The V gene is TRBV24-1, the J gene TRBJ2-6; 9 bases line up with TRBD1. CDR1 and CDR2 (germline): KGHDR, SFDVKD. This CDR3 region has 18 residues. The junction had 5 bases not matched to a gene; V was cut back by 3 bases and J by 0 bases. The CDR3 DNA follows: TGTGCCACCAGTGATCCGGGACAGGGAATCTCTGGGGCCAACGTCCTGACTTTC. This gives the protein CATSDPGQGISGANVLTF.

The V gene is TRBV3-1 (or the pseudogene TRBV3-2), the J gene TRBJ2-7; no clear D. Germline CDR1 reads LGHDT; CDR2 reads YNNKEL (reference sequence). This CDR3 has 15 residues. V lost 1 base to trimming and J lost 3 bases, with 13 bases between them. CDR3 region: CASSQVAGFGYEQYF. CDR3 nucleotide sequence: TGTGCCAGCAGCCAAGTGGCAGGATTCGGCTACGAGCAGTACTTC.

V and J are TRBV6-1 and TRBJ1-4, with TRBD1 matching 7 bases. Germline values: CDR1 MNHNS, CDR2 SASEGT. CDR3 length: 16 amino acids. V lost 0 bases, J lost 4 bases, and 5 bases stayed unmatched. CDR3 sequence (DNA): TGTGCCAGCAGTGAAGCGGGGGGACAGATTAATGAAAAACTGTTTTTT. Amino acids: CASSEAGGQINEKLFF.

The chain recombines TRBV4-3 with TRBJ1-1; unclear D gene. Trimming stripped 0 bases from V and 11 bases from J, with 13 bases between. The CDR3 has 13 residues. The germline gives CDR1 LGHNA, CDR2 YSLEER. The CDR3, as DNA: TGCGCCAGCAGCCAAGAATTGGTGGCCCCGGCTTTCTTT. Translation gives CASSQELVAPAFF.

This chain links TRBV27 with TRBJ1-2, with a weak D call TRBD1 (6 bases). Per the germline V gene, CDR1 is MNHEY and CDR2 is SMNVEV (reference sequence). The V gene lost 0 bases and the J gene lost 8 bases, with 13 bases spanning the gap. This CDR3 has 14 residues. CDR3 in amino acids: CASSLSTGLDGYTF. DNA for the CDR3: TGTGCCAGCAGTTTATCAACAGGGCTAGACGGCTACACCTTC.

This rearrangement joins TRBV12-5 to TRBJ2-2; perhaps TRBD1 as D (6 bases). The CDR3 is 16 residues long. Germline V gene sequence: CDR1 LGHNT, CDR2 FRNRAP. V lost 2 bases and J lost 3, with 13 bases in between. CDR3 DNA: TGTGCTAGTGGTTTGCCTTCGGACAGATACACCGGGGAGCTGTTTTTT. This encodes CASGLPSDRYTGELFF. The entire variable domain, with the rest obtained from reference TRBV12-5 and TRBJ2-2, is as follows: DARVTQTPRHKVTEMGQEVTMRCQPILGHNTVFWYRQTMMQGLELLAYFRNRAPLDDSGMPKDRFSAEMPDATLATLKIQPSEPRDSAVYFCASGLPSDRYTGELFFGEGSRLTVL.